These T cell receptor beta chains were read from a single sample in a study of T cells in Graves' hyperthyroidism and ophthalmopathy. One entry per CDR3 protein, called by TCRdb with MiXCR from the multiplex PCR reads. The sample consists of around 600,000 distinct CDR3 sequences, 13% to 15% of them appearing once. Sequenced material: blood. Receptors were obtained from a woman aged 18-29 years with Graves' ophthalmopathy. The CDR3 runs from the conserved cysteine through the conserved F or W. The D gene is left open where the match is weak. Size values are once, few and many counts, or a class for expanded clones, and some rows have none.

- TRBJ2-1 - TRBV6-1 CASSEDTGPYNEQFF TGTGCCAGCAGTGAGGATACCGGGCCTTACAATGAGCAGTTCTTC
TRBD2 TRBJ2-1 - TRBV4-1 CASSQEWASGRAGREFF TGCGCCAGCAGCCAAGAATGGGCTAGCGGGAGGGCCGGTCGGGAGTTCTTC
- TRBJ1-1 few TRBV28 CASSLGQGYTEAFF TGTGCCAGCAGTTTAGGGCAGGGGTACACTGAAGCTTTCTTT
- TRBJ2-5 many TRBV2 CASTTDSYQETQYF TGTGCCAGCACCACGGACAGCTACCAAGAGACCCAGTACTTC
TRBD2 TRBJ2-3 many TRBV27 CASRIRGLAGPVVGPTDTQYF TGTGCCAGCAGGATAAGGGGGCTAGCGGGACCTGTTGTCGGGCCTACAGATACGCAGTATTTT
- TRBJ2-4 - TRBV12-3/TRBV12-4 CASSLDWAAAKNIQYF TGTGCCAGCAGTTTAGACTGGGCCGCTGCCAAAAACATTCAGTACTTC
- TRBJ2-7 - TRBV4-1 CASSQDNEGHEQYF TGCGCCAGCAGCCAAGATAACGAAGGCCACGAGCAGTACTTC
TRBD2 TRBJ2-7 many TRBV11-2 CASSLDRLAAYEQYF TGTGCCAGCAGCTTAGATCGCCTAGCGGCCTACGAGCAGTACTTC
- TRBJ2-1 many TRBV6-1 CASSEAWNEQFF TGTGCCAGCAGTGAAGCGTGGAATGAGCAGTTCTTC
- TRBJ2-1 many TRBV7-6 CASSLDWGTYNEQFF TGTGCCAGCAGCTTAGACTGGGGTACCTACAATGAGCAGTTCTTC
- TRBJ2-7 many TRBV7-2 CASTLWEQYF TGTGCCAGCACCCTCTGGGAGCAGTACTTC
TRBD1 TRBJ1-2 - TRBV27 CASSFPPTGGDYGYTF TGTGCCAGCAGTTTTCCACCGACAGGGGGCGACTATGGCTACACCTTC
TRBD1 TRBJ2-1 - TRBV7-9 CASTPTPGQGVNEQFF TGTGCCAGCACCCCTACCCCGGGACAGGGGGTTAATGAGCAGTTCTTC
- TRBJ2-7 - TRBV18 CASSPPAGTLSYEQYF TGTGCCAGCTCCCCGCCGGCCGGGACCCTTTCCTACGAGCAGTACTTC
- TRBJ1-1 many TRBV28 CASSPHRASAFF TGTGCCAGCAGTCCCCACAGGGCGAGCGCTTTCTTT
TRBD2 TRBJ2-3 many TRBV20-1 CSATRLAGKTDTQYF TGCAGTGCTACCCGACTAGCGGGAAAAACAGATACGCAGTATTTT
TRBD2 TRBJ2-2 many TRBV28 CASSLEGLVVTGELFF TGTGCCAGCAGTTTAGAAGGACTAGTTGTCACCGGGGAGCTGTTTTTT
- TRBJ1-2 many TRBV7-8 CASSVVGGANYGYTF TGTGCCAGCAGCGTAGTTGGGGGCGCTAACTATGGCTACACCTTC
- TRBJ1-1 many TRBV7-9 CASSLAHSVSEAFF TGTGCCAGCAGCTTAGCGCACAGCGTATCTGAAGCTTTCTTT
TRBD2 TRBJ2-1 many TRBV7-3 CASSFWGGLAVNEQFF TGTGCCAGCAGCTTTTGGGGGGGACTAGCGGTTAATGAGCAGTTCTTC
- TRBJ2-6 - TRBV11-1 CASSWSDSGANVLTF TGTGCCAGCAGCTGGTCGGACTCTGGGGCCAACGTCCTGACTTTC
- TRBJ2-7 many TRBV27 CASSFGATYEQYF TGTGCCAGCAGTTTTGGGGCGACCTACGAGCAGTACTTC
- TRBJ2-1 many TRBV12-3/TRBV12-4 CASSRTAGNNEQFF TGTGCCAGCAGCAGGACTGCGGGTAACAATGAGCAGTTCTTC
- TRBJ1-1 many TRBV2 CASSIYPLGRENTEAFF TGTGCCAGCAGTATCTACCCCTTGGGACGGGAGAACACTGAAGCTTTCTTT
TRBD1 TRBJ2-6 few TRBV7-6 CASSLGTGVAFSGANVLTF TGTGCCAGCAGCTTAGGGACAGGGGTGGCATTTTCTGGGGCCAACGTCCTGACTTTC
- TRBJ2-7 many TRBV11-2 CASSFSRYEQYF TGTGCCAGCAGCTTCAGCCGCTACGAGCAGTACTTC
- TRBJ2-7 many TRBV28 CASLPPLPGHEQYF TGTGCCAGCCTCCCCCCCCTACCGGGCCACGAGCAGTACTTC
- TRBJ2-1 few TRBV6-1 CASSQEGGWYNEQFF TGTGCCAGCAGTCAGGAGGGGGGCTGGTACAATGAGCAGTTCTTC
TRBD1 TRBJ1-2 - TRBV27 CASSPPGQGVNPYGYTF TGTGCCAGCAGCCCCCCCGGACAGGGGGTTAACCCTTATGGCTACACCTTC
- TRBJ2-1 many TRBV20-1 CSALGRNEQFF TGCAGTGCCCTGGGGAGGAATGAGCAGTTCTTC
- TRBJ2-4 few TRBV29-1 CSVEVGSIQYF TGCAGCGTTGAAGTCGGGAGCATTCAGTACTTC
TRBD2 TRBJ2-7 once TRBV11-2 CASSLGTSLPYEQYF TGTGCCAGCAGCTTAGGGACTAGCCTTCCCTACGAGCAGTACTTC
- TRBJ2-2 many TRBV30 CAWARDTNMNTGELFF TGTGCCTGGGCCCGGGACACCAATATGAACACCGGGGAGCTGTTTTTT
- TRBJ1-2 - TRBV29-1 CNVEGVEGYTF TGCAACGTTGAGGGTGTTGAGGGCTACACCTTC
- TRBJ2-7 - TRBV7-9 CASSLQWAGKHEQCF TGTGCCAGCAGCTTACAGTGGGCGGGAAAACACGAGCAGTGCTTC
TRBD1 TRBJ2-1 many TRBV7-2 CASRPGQGAVHRDTYNEQFF TGTGCCAGCAGACCCGGACAGGGCGCGGTGCACCGGGACACCTACAATGAGCAGTTCTTC
- TRBJ2-3 - TRBV18 CASSPRNRGGADTQYF TGTGCCAGCTCACCAAGGAACAGGGGAGGTGCAGATACGCAGTATTTT
- TRBJ1-2 many TRBV12-3/TRBV12-4 CASSLSRLGAHGYTF TGTGCCAGCAGTTTATCCCGATTGGGCGCTCACGGCTACACCTTC
TRBD1 TRBJ1-4 many TRBV29-1 CSVVSPGQGWEKLFF TGCAGCGTTGTCTCTCCGGGACAGGGTTGGGAAAAACTGTTTTTT
TRBD2 TRBJ2-7 - TRBV19 CASSIMVGAGAGGDYEQYF TGTGCCAGTAGTATAATGGTGGGAGCAGGAGCGGGAGGAGATTACGAGCAGTACTTC
- TRBJ1-1 many TRBV6-1 CASNWGGTAEAFF TGTGCCAGCAATTGGGGCGGGACGGCTGAAGCTTTCTTT
TRBD2 TRBJ2-5 few TRBV24-1 CATSDPAGAAETQYF TGTGCCACCAGTGACCCAGCGGGAGCTGCAGAGACCCAGTACTTC
TRBD2 TRBJ2-1 - TRBV20-1 CSAVLAGGRQFF TGCAGTGCCGTTCTAGCGGGAGGAAGGCAGTTCTTC
TRBD1 TRBJ2-7 - TRBV29-1 CSVGGQGHEQYF TGCAGCGTTGGGGGACAGGGACACGAGCAGTACTTC
TRBD2 TRBJ2-5 - TRBV12-3/TRBV12-4 CASSLARRTSGIAEETQYF TGTGCCAGCAGTTTAGCGCGCCGGACTAGCGGAATAGCGGAAGAGACCCAGTACTTC
TRBD2 TRBJ2-7 - TRBV11-2 CASSLGLAGHPYEQYF TGTGCCAGCAGCTTAGGACTAGCGGGACATCCCTACGAGCAGTACTTC
- TRBJ2-7 many TRBV28 CASSLLRAGPYEQYF TGTGCCAGCAGTTTACTGCGAGCCGGGCCCTACGAGCAGTACTTC
TRBD1 TRBJ2-1 - TRBV20-1 CSTRQPRTGEDEQFF TGCAGTACTCGACAACCTAGGACAGGGGAGGATGAGCAGTTCTTC
- TRBJ2-5 many TRBV29-1 CSVVGRFIVGETQYF TGCAGCGTTGTAGGCAGGTTTATCGTGGGAGAGACCCAGTACTTC
- TRBJ2-1 many TRBV14 CASSSRGYEQFF TGTGCCAGCAGCTCCAGGGGATATGAGCAGTTCTTC
- TRBJ2-7 many TRBV16 CASSQGVVYEQYF TGTGCCAGCAGCCAAGGGGTTGTGTACGAGCAGTACTTC
- TRBJ2-1 - TRBV5-1 CASMGLGQGAYNEQFF TGCGCCAGCATGGGTTTGGGGCAAGGGGCCTACAATGAGCAGTTCTTC
- TRBJ1-1 many TRBV6-2/TRBV6-3 CASSRGVSTEAFF TGTGCCAGCAGCCGCGGTGTATCGACTGAAGCTTTCTTT
- TRBJ1-2 many TRBV6-1 CASRGPRADYGYTF TGTGCCAGCAGGGGCCCGAGGGCAGACTATGGCTACACCTTC
- TRBJ2-7 many TRBV12-3/TRBV12-4 CASRPRQAYGSPYEQYF TGTGCCAGCAGGCCAAGACAGGCCTATGGATCCCCCTACGAGCAGTACTTC
- TRBJ2-3 - TRBV27 CASSWMGVSTDTQYF TGTGCCAGCAGCTGGATGGGTGTGAGCACAGATACGCAGTATTTT
- TRBJ2-5 many TRBV28 CASSSQEERKTQYF TGTGCCAGCAGTTCCCAGGAAGAGAGGAAGACCCAGTACTTC
- TRBJ1-1 many TRBV2 CASKKRDLNTEAFF TGTGCCAGCAAAAAGAGGGACTTGAACACTGAAGCTTTCTTT
TRBD1 TRBJ1-2 many TRBV6-4 CASSDRQGAQYNGYTF TGTGCCAGCAGTGACCGACAGGGGGCGCAGTATAATGGCTACACCTTC